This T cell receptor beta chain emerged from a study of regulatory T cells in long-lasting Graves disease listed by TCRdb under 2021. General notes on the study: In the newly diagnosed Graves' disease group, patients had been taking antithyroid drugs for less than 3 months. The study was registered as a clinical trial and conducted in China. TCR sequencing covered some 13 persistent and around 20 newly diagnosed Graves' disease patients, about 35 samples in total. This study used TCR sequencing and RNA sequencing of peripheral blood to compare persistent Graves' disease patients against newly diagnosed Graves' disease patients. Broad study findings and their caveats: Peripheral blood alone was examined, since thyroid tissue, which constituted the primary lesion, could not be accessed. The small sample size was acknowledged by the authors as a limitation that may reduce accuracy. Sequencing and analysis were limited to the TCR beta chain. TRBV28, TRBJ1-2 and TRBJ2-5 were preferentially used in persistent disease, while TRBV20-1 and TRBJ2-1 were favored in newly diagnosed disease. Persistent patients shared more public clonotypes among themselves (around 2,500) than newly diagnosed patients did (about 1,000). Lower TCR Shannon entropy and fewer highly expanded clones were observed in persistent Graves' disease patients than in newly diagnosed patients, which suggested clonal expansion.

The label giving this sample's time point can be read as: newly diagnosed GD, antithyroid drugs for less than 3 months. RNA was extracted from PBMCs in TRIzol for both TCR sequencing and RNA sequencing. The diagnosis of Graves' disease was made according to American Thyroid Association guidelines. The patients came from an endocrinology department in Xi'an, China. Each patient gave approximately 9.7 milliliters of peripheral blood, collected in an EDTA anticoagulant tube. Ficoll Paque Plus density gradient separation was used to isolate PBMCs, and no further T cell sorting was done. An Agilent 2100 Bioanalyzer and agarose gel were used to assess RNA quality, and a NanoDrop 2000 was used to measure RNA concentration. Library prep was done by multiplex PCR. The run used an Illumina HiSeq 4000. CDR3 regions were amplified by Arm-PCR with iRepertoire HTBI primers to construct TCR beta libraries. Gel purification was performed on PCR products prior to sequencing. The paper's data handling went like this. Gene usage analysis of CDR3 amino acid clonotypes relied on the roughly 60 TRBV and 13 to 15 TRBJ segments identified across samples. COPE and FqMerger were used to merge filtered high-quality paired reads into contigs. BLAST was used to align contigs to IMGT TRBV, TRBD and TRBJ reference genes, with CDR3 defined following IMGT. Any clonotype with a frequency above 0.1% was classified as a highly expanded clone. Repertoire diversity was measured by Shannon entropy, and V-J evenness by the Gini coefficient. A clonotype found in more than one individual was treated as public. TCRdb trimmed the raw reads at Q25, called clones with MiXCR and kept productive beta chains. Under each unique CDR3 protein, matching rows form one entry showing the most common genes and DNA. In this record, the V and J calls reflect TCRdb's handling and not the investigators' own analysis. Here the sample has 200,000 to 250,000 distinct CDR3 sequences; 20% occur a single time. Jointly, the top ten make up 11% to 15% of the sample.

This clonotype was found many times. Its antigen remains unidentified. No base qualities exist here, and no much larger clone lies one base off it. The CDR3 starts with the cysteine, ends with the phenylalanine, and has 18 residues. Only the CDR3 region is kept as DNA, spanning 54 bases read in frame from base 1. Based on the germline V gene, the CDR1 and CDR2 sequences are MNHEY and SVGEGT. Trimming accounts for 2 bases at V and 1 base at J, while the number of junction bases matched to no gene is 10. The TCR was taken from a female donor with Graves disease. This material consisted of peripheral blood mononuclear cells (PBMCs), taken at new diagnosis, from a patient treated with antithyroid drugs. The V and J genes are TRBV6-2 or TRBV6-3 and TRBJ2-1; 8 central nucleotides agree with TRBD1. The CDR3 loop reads CASSYAQGANLSYNEQFF. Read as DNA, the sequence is TGTGCCAGCAGTTACGCGCAGGGGGCGAACCTTTCCTACAATGAGCAGTTCTTC.